This T cell receptor (beta chain) was identified during a study of CD4 T cells in relation to SARS-CoV-2 and coronaviruses (dated by TCRdb to about 2021). With regard to the full study: In the ViraFEST assay, PBMCs were cultured with antigen for approximately 10 days, after which TCR beta CDR3s were sequenced to identify antigen-specific clonal expansions. An HIV-1 Nef peptide pool or a culture without peptide was used as the negative reference condition. Patient-derived lymphoblastoid cell lines were used to map the HLA restriction of shared crossreactive spike epitopes. At the level of individual TCR clonotypes, the study evaluated whether memory CD4+ T cells crossreact between the spike proteins of SARS-CoV-2 and those of common cold coronaviruses. Samples from three pre-COVID donors and the naive versus memory experiments were sequenced with the Adaptive Biotechnologies TCR-sequencing kit; other data were Illumina-based. For other donors in the study, expansion assays were sequenced with a different, Illumina-based TCR-beta assay.

Results and caveats for the whole study, not just this receptor: Significantly weaker SARS-CoV-2-driven expansion was shown by crossreactive clones than by monoreactive clones, consistent with antigenic imprinting. Small numbers of patients and of tested TCRs were a limitation of the study. In approximately 65% of donors, memory CD4+ clonotypes turned up that crossrecognized SARS-CoV-2 and at least one common cold coronavirus spike. Crossreactivity analysis centred on spike protein, so crossreactivity against other viral proteins was not assessed. No donor contributed both pre-pandemic and post-infection samples, which limited tracing the source of pre-existing responses.

CD4+ T cells from unexposed donors were collected before the COVID-19 pandemic (2011-2018). After about 10 days of culture, CD4+ T cells were isolated with the EasySep CD4+ T cell isolation kit. Unexposed donor CD4+ T cells were tested for reactivity to SARS-CoV-2 S and N and four common cold coronavirus spike pools, as cell number allowed. Each well held some 1.9 million PBMCs cultured in IMDM containing roughly 5% human AB serum and roughly 9.4 IU/ml IL-2. Half of the culture medium was replaced with fresh IL-2-containing medium on days 3 and 7. In general, triplicate replicate wells were used for every peptide culture condition. Leukapheresis product for the unexposed donors was purchased commercially. Ficoll-Paque PLUS gradient centrifugation was used to isolate PBMCs from leukapheresis product or whole blood. PBMCs were either used fresh in the expansion assay or cryopreserved at -140 degrees C. The QIAamp Micro DNA Kit was used to extract genomic DNA from the CD4+ T cells.

On this clone: The antigen it recognizes is unknown. Base qualities are not at hand, and no much larger clone is one base apart.

The library was made by the immunoSEQ multiplex PCR assay. The study's processing was this. Preprocessing removed nonproductive sequences and CDR3s not starting with C, not ending with F or W, or shorter than 7 amino acids. Antigen-specific clonotypes were called with the MANAFEST web app on the basis of expansion relative to the reference and to other culture wells. A clone was considered positive if the clone showed significant expansion compared with the reference culture in 2 of 3 replicate wells at an FDR below 0.05. A further requirement for positive clones was significant expansion compared with all other tandem wells, along with an odds ratio above 5. After three terminal residues were trimmed from each end, CDR3 homology was quantified as pairwise Levenshtein distance using the stringdist R package. In its TCRdb copy, this immuneACCESS table keeps in-frame sequences only and misses some clones. Where compared with another copy, unresolved V genes explain less than half of these, and the others have no known cause. V and J calls plus clone size are reproduced from that table; the DNA served to infer D and trimming. The sample contains 18,000 or so clones, roughly 80% of them found a single time. About a quarter of the sample rests with the top ten.

Looking up the germline V gene yields CDR1 SQVTM and CDR2 ANQGSEA. The germline V and J ends show losses of 6 bases and 4 bases respectively, and no gene match explains 10 bases of the junction. The CDR3 holds 14 amino acids from the cysteine to the phenylalanine. The DNA shown is the 42-base CDR3, in frame from base 1. Sequencing was performed on CD4+ T cells from PBMCs, cultured in vitro. The sequence was collected from a human donor in good health. This chain is built from TRBV29-1 and TRBJ1-1; a stretch of 8 junction bases matches TRBD1. The CDR3 region has the sequence CSVCLQGGGTEAFF. The sequence in DNA is TGCAGCGTCTGCCTACAGGGGGGAGGCACTGAAGCTTTCTTT.